Detailed here is one T cell receptor (beta chain). No antigen is known for it. No base qualities exist here, and no much larger clone lies one base off it. This entry is derived from a study of T cell changes during pregnancy in multiple sclerosis (dated by TCRdb to the late 2010s). About the study as a whole: In women with multiple sclerosis, the researchers looked at how the T cell repertoire shifted as pregnancy progressed.

The library was prepared using the immunoSEQ multiplex PCR assay. Here the immuneACCESS table is served through TCRdb, limited to in-frame sequences with V and J called. Missing clones are a known gap in these copies; in checked studies unresolved V genes cover under half, and the rest lacks a known reason. The table for this sample lists 40,000 to 55,000 clones; 85% to 95% of them were counted only once. The leading ten clones occupy roughly 0.81% of the sample. Sequences SGHTS (CDR1) and YDEGEE (CDR2) are obtained from the germline V gene. CDR3 length: 15 amino acids, cysteine to phenylalanine. This entry keeps only the CDR3 DNA: 45 bases, framed from base 1. Trimming leaves V shorter by 0 bases and J shorter by 1 base, with the junction holding 3 bases beyond the gene matches.

The rearranged chain carries TRBV5-8 and TRBJ1-1; 7 central bases correspond to TRBD1. The specimen comprised CD4+ T cells from peripheral blood mononuclear cells, sampled in the third trimester of pregnancy. The receptor's source is a female donor with multiple sclerosis, enrolled in a pregnancy study. The nucleotides read TGTGCCAGCAGCTTGGAGGGGGCGTGGAACACTGAAGCTTTCTTT. Translated, this is CASSLEGAWNTEAFF.